The T cell receptor beta chain described here comes from a study of shared clonotypes between healthy human individuals (dated by TCRdb to between 2020 and 2021). Broadly, across the study: The cohort included three men and a couple of women between 18 and 49 years of age. Libraries were prepared and TCR repertoires were sequenced by different laboratories using diverse techniques, in order to increase sequencing depth and limit assay-specific biases. For each donor, three plates each were used for CD4 naive and CD4 memory, two plates were used for CD8 naive, and one plate was used for CD8 memory. The study deeply sequenced blood TCR repertoires of several healthy adults to estimate repertoire size and the extent of clonotype sharing between individuals. Leukapheresis yielded between about 0.9 and 10 billion PBMCs per donor.

Spanning cysteine to phenylalanine, the CDR3 consists of 14 amino acids. Kept here is only the CDR3 DNA, which spans 42 bases and is read in frame from base 1. CDR1 and CDR2 (SGHRS, YFSETQ) derive from the germline V gene. V and J lose 0 bases and 5 bases, and a span of 9 bases separates them. Using the deep immunoSEQ assay, TCR CDR3 regions were amplified from genomic DNA by multiplex PCR. For each cell subset, the extracted genomic DNA was distributed evenly across all wells of several immunoSEQ 96-well plates, and each plate served as one replicate. For sorted subsets, roughly 200 ng of genomic DNA, equivalent to 25,000 to 35,000 T cell genomes, went into each replicate PCR. Purified libraries were measured with a Qubit 3.0 fluorometer, size-checked on a Bioanalyzer 2100, and measured again with the KAPA Library Quantification kit. Every immunoSEQ 96-well plate was sequenced on a dedicated single-read 150-cycle Illumina NextSeq 550 flow cell. For the original study's pipeline: Because the immunoSEQ output held only junctional sequences and lacked quality scores, the filtering could not match the filtering applied to full-length reads. To assign V/J genes and CDR3, sequences were annotated against IMGT germline references using PyIR, a Python wrapper for IgBLAST v1.9. Any read was removed if the V/J assignment was weak (E-value above 1e-6), the CDR3 was missing, or the read contained stop codons, out-of-frame junctions, or ambiguous translated residues. A V3J clonotype was defined by an identical inferred V gene, J gene, and CDR3 amino acid sequence. Percentage overlap between repertoires was calculated by dividing the number of shared unique clonotypes by the size of the smaller repertoire. RTK rarefaction, the Chao1 estimator, and Recon v2.1 estimates of unobserved clonotypes were used to assess repertoire richness. Generation probabilities were computed with OLGA for all TCRbeta clonotypes obtained by the gDNA method from four donors. Drawn from immuneACCESS, this table holds only the in-frame rearrangements with V and J called that TCRdb kept. Clones are partly lost; checked studies trace under half to an unresolved V gene and leave the rest unexplained. The V and J calls and the clone size are those of that table, but D and trimming were determined from the DNA. The sample data list about 990,000 clones, and 75% to 85% of these were observed just once. The biggest ten clones account for 0.6% to 0.75% of the sample.

Of note for this clone: No antigen is known for it. No base-level quality is on record; no much larger clone is a single base apart. Within the sample, other DNA sequences also encode this same CDR3.

The donors were healthy, HIV-negative adults who had no recently reported acute infections or vaccinations. Every donor was a Caucasian adult living in Nashville, Tennessee, USA. CD4+ T cells were enriched by magnetic negative selection; naive cells were then positively selected on CD45RA, and the negative fraction formed the memory subset. After blood collection by leukapheresis, PBMCs were isolated using Ficoll-Histopaque density gradient centrifugation and then cryopreserved in the vapor phase of liquid nitrogen. Purity and quantity of every magnetically sorted T cell population were checked by analytical flow cytometry. From each sorted fraction, genomic DNA was isolated and quantified by UV absorbance on a Nanodrop 2000c. What the study reported, not specific to this receptor: Clonotypes shared by all four sorted-subset donors showed higher generation probabilities than non-shared clonotypes. When several donors were compared, the shared fraction of clonotypes was 5% to 6.5% for naive CD4, over 3% for naive CD8, about 2.5% for memory CD4, and 0.4% for memory CD8. Because the study included a small number of donors, the genetic and exposure-history diversity represented was limited. Pairwise subsampling indicated that sequencing depth was expected to affect the degree of clonotype sharing among donors. Naive subsets generally had larger estimated clonotype richness than memory subsets. Only blood was sampled, and tissue TCR repertoires likely differ from those in blood. Rarefaction of sorted-subset datasets indicated incomplete sequencing despite the large sequencing depth.

The TCR sequence derives from a man aged 18 to 29 in good health. Some clones in this sample may be carry-over from other donors' samples. Specimen: memory CD4+ T cells from PBMCs. The cell subset or site label corresponds to: CD45RA-negative fraction. This sequence uses TRBV5-1 and TRBJ1-5; a confident D gene designation cannot be given. The CDR3 region: CASSLVGGDQPQHF. DNA sequence: TGCGCCAGCAGCTTGGTGGGTGGGGATCAGCCCCAGCATTTT.